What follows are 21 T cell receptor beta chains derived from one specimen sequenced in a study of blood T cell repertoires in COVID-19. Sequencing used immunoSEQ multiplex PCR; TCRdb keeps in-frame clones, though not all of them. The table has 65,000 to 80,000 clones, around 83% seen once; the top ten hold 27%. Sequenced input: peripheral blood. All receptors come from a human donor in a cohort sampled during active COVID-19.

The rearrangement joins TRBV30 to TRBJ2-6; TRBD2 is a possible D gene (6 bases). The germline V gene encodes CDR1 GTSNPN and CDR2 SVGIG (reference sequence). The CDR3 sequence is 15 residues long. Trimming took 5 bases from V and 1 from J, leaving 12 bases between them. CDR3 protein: CAWDFGSSGANVLTF. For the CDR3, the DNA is TGTGCCTGGGATTTCGGGAGTTCTGGGGCCAACGTCCTGACTTTC.

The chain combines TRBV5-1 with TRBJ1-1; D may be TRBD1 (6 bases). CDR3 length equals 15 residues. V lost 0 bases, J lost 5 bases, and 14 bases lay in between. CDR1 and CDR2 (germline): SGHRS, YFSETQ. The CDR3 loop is CASSLAQGRGTEAFF. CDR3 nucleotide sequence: TGCGCCAGCAGCTTGGCTCAGGGGCGCGGGACTGAAGCTTTCTTT.

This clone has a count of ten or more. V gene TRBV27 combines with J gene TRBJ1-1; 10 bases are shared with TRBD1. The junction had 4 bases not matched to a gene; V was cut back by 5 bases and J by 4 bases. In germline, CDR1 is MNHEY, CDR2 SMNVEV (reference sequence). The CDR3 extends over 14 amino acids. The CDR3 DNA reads TGTGCCAGCAGTCCCGGGACAGGGGCCACTGAAGCTTTCTTT. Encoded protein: CASSPGTGATEAFF.

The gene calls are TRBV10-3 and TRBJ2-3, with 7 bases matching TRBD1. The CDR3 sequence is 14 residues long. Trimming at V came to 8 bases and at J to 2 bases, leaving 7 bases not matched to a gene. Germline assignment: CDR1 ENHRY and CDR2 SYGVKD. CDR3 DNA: TGTGCCATCCAGACAGGGCCAGACACAGATACGCAGTATTTT. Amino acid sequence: CAIQTGPDTDTQYF.

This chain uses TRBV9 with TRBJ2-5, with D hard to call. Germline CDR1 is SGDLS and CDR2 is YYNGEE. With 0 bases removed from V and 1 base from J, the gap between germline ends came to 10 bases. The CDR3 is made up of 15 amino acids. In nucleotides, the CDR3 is TGTGCCAGCAGCGTAGGAGAGTGGAGCCAAGAGACCCAGTACTTC. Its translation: CASSVGEWSQETQYF.

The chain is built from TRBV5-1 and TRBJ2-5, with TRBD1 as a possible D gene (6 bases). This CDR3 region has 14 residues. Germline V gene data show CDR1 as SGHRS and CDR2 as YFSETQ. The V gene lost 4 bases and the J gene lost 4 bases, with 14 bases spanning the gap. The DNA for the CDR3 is TGCGCCAGCAGCGTGCTGGGGGCGGGAGAGACCCAGTACTTC. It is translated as CASSVLGAGETQYF.

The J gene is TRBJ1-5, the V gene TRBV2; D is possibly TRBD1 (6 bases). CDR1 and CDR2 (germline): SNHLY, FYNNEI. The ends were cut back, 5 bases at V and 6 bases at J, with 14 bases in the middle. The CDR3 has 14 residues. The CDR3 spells CASSPWEGGQPQHF. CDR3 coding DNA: TGTGCCAGCAGTCCATGGGAGGGGGGTCAGCCCCAGCATTTT.

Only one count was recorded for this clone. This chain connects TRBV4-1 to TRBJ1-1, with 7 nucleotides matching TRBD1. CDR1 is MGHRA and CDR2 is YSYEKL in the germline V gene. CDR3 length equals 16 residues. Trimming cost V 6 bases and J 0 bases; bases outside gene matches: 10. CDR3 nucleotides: TGCGCCAGCAGTGCCACAGGGGTCCCTATGAACACTGAAGCTTTCTTT. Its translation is CASSATGVPMNTEAFF.

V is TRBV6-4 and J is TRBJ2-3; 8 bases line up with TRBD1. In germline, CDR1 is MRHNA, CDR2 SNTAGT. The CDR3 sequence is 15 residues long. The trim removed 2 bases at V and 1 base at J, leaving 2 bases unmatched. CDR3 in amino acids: CASSDTGGGTDTQYF. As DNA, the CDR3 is TGTGCCAGCAGTGACACAGGGGGAGGCACAGATACGCAGTATTTT.

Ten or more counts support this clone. The CDR3 reads CASSYSDRDNQPQHF. CDR3 bases: TGTGCCAGCAGTTACTCCGACAGGGATAATCAGCCCCAGCATTTT. The gene calls are TRBV6-6 and TRBJ1-5; TRBD1 aligns across 7 bases. Germline V lookup: CDR1 MNHNY, CDR2 SVGAGI (reference sequence). This CDR3 has 15 amino acids. V lost 0 bases, J lost 4 bases, and 3 bases stayed unmatched.

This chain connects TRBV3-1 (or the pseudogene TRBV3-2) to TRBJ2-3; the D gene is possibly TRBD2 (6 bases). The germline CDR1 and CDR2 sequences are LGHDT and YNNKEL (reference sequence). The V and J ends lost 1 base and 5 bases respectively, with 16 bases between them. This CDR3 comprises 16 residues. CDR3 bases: TGTGCCAGCAGCCAAGCCGGGGGAGCCAAGGTAGATACGCAGTATTTT. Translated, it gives CASSQAGGAKVDTQYF.

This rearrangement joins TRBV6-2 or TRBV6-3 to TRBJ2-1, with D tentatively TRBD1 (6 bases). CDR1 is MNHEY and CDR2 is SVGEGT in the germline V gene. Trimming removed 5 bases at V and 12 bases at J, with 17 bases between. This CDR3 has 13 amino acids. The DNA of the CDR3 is TGTGCCAGCAGTCACCTCAACAGGGTCGGGCAGTTCTTC. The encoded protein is CASSHLNRVGQFF.

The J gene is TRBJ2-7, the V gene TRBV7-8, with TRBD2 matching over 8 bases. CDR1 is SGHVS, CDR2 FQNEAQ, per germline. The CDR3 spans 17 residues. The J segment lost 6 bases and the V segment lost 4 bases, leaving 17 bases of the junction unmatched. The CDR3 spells CASSSPGGSGALGEQYF. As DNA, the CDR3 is TGTGCCAGCAGCTCCCCGGGCGGTAGCGGGGCCCTGGGCGAGCAGTACTTC.

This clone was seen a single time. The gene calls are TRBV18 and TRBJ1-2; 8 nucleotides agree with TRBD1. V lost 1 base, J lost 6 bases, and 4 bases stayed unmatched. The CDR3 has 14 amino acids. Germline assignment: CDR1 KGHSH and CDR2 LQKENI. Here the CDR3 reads CASSPLQGVDGYTF. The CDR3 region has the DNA TGTGCCAGCTCACCACTACAGGGGGTGGATGGCTACACCTTC.

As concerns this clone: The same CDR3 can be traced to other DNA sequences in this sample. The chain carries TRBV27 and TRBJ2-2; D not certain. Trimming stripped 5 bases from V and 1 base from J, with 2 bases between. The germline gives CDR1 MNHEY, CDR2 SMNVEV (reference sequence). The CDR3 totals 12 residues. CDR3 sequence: CASSQNTGELFF. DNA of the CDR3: TGTGCCAGCAGTCAGAACACCGGGGAGCTGTTTTTT.

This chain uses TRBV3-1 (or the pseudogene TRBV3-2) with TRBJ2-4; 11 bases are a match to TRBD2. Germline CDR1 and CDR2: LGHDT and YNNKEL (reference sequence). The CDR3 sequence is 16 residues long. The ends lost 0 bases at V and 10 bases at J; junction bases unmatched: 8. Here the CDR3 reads CASSQEVAGGRLIQYF. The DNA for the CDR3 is TGTGCCAGCAGCCAAGAGGTAGCGGGGGGGCGGTTGATTCAGTACTTC.

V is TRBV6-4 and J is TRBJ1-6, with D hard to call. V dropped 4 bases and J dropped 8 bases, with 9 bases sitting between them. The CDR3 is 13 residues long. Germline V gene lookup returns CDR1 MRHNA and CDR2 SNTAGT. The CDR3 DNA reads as TGTGCCAGCAGTGTTGACGGAGATTCACCCCTCCACTTT. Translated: CASSVDGDSPLHF.

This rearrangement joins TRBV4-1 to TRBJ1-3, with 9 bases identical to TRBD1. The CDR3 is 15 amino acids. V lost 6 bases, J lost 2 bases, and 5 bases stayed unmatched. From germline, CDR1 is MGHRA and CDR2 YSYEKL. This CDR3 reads CASRLNRGPGNTIYF. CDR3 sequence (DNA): TGCGCCAGCAGACTAAACAGGGGGCCTGGAAACACCATATATTTT.

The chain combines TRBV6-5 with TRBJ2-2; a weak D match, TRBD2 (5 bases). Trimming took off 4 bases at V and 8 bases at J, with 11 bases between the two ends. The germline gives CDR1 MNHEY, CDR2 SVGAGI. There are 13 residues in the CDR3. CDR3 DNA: TGTGCCAGCAGTTTCCTCAGCGGTGGGGAGCTGTTTTTT. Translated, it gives CASSFLSGGELFF.

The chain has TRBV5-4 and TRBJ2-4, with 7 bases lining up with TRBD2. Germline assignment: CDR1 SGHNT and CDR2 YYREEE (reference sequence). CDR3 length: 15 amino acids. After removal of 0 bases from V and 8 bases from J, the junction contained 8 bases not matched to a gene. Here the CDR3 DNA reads TGTGCCAGCAGCTTGGCCGGTGGGGGGGTTGACATTCAGTACTTC. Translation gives CASSLAGGGVDIQYF. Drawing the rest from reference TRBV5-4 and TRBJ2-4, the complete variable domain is ETGVTQSPTHLIKTRGQQVTLRCSSQSGHNTVSWYQQALGQGPQFIFQYYREEENGRGNFPPRFSGLQFPNYSSELNVNALELDDSALYLCASSLAGGGVDIQYFGAGTRLSVL.

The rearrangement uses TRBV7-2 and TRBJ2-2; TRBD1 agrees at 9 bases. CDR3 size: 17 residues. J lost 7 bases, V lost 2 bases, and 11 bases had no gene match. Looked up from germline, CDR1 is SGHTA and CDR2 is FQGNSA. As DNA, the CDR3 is TGTGCCAGCAGCTTAACGCTTGGGACAGGGATTGTCGGGGAGCTGTTTTTT. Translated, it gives CASSLTLGTGIVGELFF.